The 27 T cell receptor beta chains below were found in one sample sequenced in a study of long-term antiretroviral therapy in people with HIV. Researchers report immunoSEQ v3.0 was run at survey level. Sequenced by immunoSEQ multiplex PCR; TCRdb stores in-frame clones only, minus some. Of about 24,000 clones listed, around 83% are singletons. The material was unsorted PBMCs, obtained 0.4 years after starting antiretroviral therapy. The receptors were gathered from a man in his fifties with HIV.

V is TRBV5-4 and J is TRBJ2-4, with D possibly matching TRBD2 (7 bases). CDR3 length equals 14 residues. CDR1 is SGHNT and CDR2 is YYREEE in the germline V gene (reference sequence). With 7 bases removed from V and 9 bases from J, the gap between germline ends came to 20 bases. The CDR3 is CASQRRGLGSIQYF. The CDR3 DNA reads as TGTGCCAGCCAGAGGCGGGGGCTGGGAAGCATTCAGTACTTC. Based on the CDR3 plus reference TRBV5-4 and TRBJ2-4, the full variable domain is ETGVTQSPTHLIKTRGQQVTLRCSSQSGHNTVSWYQQALGQGPQFIFQYYREEENGRGNFPPRFSGLQFPNYSSELNVNALELDDSALYLCASQRRGLGSIQYFGAGTRLSVL.

This chain connects TRBV2 to TRBJ1-6; D is possibly TRBD1 (5 bases). The germline gives CDR1 SNHLY, CDR2 FYNNEI. V lost 3 bases to trimming and J lost 7 bases, with 13 bases between them. The CDR3 contains 15 residues. The CDR3 DNA reads TGTGCCAGCAGTGATCGGGGCCCCCCCAATTCACCCCTCCACTTT. The encoded protein is CASSDRGPPNSPLHF.

This clone was counted a single time. The rearrangement links TRBV7-9 to TRBJ2-7; D may be TRBD1 (5 bases). Per the germline V gene, CDR1 is SEHNR and CDR2 is FQNEAQ (reference sequence). V was clipped by 0 bases and J by 4 bases, with 13 bases between them. The length of the CDR3 is 15 residues. The CDR3 loop reads CASSLAQGEEYEQYF. The CDR3 coding sequence is TGTGCCAGCAGCTTAGCGCAAGGGGAAGAGTACGAGCAGTACTTC.

A single count supports this clone. J is TRBJ2-3 and V is TRBV15; 8 bases are shared with TRBD2. The V segment lost 3 bases and the J segment 5 bases; nucleotides outside the gene matches: 13. The CDR3 covers 17 residues. CDR1 is LNHNV, CDR2 YYDKDF, per germline (reference sequence). Written as DNA, the CDR3 is TGTGCCACCAGCAGTTACCCGGGACTAGGGCTTGGAGATACGCAGTATTTT. It specifies CATSSYPGLGLGDTQYF.

This sequence joins TRBV7-8 and TRBJ1-1; D is possibly TRBD1 (6 bases). Germline CDR1 reads SGHVS; CDR2 reads FQNEAQ. This CDR3 has 13 amino acids. Trimming took off 3 bases at V and 5 bases at J, with 10 bases between the two ends. The CDR3 region is CASSFQGRTEAFF. Written as DNA, the CDR3 is TGTGCCAGCAGCTTTCAGGGGCGGACTGAAGCTTTCTTT.

This clone was seen more than once but under ten times. The V and J genes are TRBV7-9 and TRBJ1-6; 8 bases fit TRBD1. V dropped 3 bases and J dropped 11; count of bases not matched to a gene: 3. The germline CDR1 and CDR2 sequences are SEHNR and FQNEAQ (reference sequence). The CDR3 spans 13 residues. In DNA, the CDR3 is TGTGCCAGCAGCTTTTCAGGGGGCGCACCCCTCCACTTT. Translation: CASSFSGGAPLHF.

V and J are TRBV18 and TRBJ1-1, with TRBD1 matching 10 bases. Looked up from germline, CDR1 is KGHSH and CDR2 is LQKENI. V lost 0 bases and J lost 4; bases outside the gene matches: 8. This CDR3 comprises 17 residues. The CDR3 coding sequence is TGTGCCAGCTCACCACCGACAGGGGGCAGGATAGTCACTGAAGCTTTCTTT. It codes for CASSPPTGGRIVTEAFF.

For this clone: Germline is not matched at one junction end, which may reflect a read error. This chain joins TRBV6-1 and TRBJ2-2; perhaps TRBD1 as D (5 bases). The CDR3 is 15 residues long. Germline V gives CDR1 MNHNS, CDR2 SASEGT. CDR3 DNA sequence: TGTGCCAGCACTGAATACTCCCAGGGAACCGGGGAGCTGTTTTTT. Residues: CASTEYSQGTGELFF.

This clone occurred a few times. This chain connects TRBV2 to TRBJ1-6, with TRBD1 matching 9 bases. The ends lost 1 base at V and 10 bases at J; junction bases unmatched: 5. This CDR3 comprises 15 residues. Germline V gene data show CDR1 as SNHLY and CDR2 as FYNNEI. CDR3 in amino acids: CASSEEQGARSPLHF. CDR3 coding DNA: TGTGCCAGCAGTGAAGAACAGGGGGCGCGGTCACCCCTCCACTTT. The full variable domain, completed using reference TRBV2 and TRBJ1-6, is EPEVTQTPSHQVTQMGQEVILRCVPISNHLYFYWYRQILGQKVEFLVSFYNNEISEKSEIFDDQFSVERPDGSNFTLKIRSTKLEDSAMYFCASSEEQGARSPLHFGNGTRLTVT.

The rearrangement joins TRBV28 to TRBJ1-1; 9 nucleotides align to TRBD1. The trim removed 3 bases at V and 4 bases at J, leaving 9 bases unmatched. Germline V CDR1 and CDR2: MDHEN, SYDVKM. The CDR3 contains 16 residues. CDR3 sequence (DNA): TGTGCCAGCAGTTTGAAGCAAACAGGGGGCATCACTGAAGCTTTCTTT. This sequence encodes CASSLKQTGGITEAFF.

This clone was seen once. CDR3 region: CASSSLGGGAPQYF. As DNA, the CDR3 is TGTGCCAGCAGTTCCTTGGGCGGGGGGGCTCCGCAGTATTTT. The chain carries TRBV6-6 and TRBJ2-3; 9 nucleotides align to TRBD2. CDR3 length: 14 residues. J was trimmed by 10 bases and V by 4 bases; bases with no gene match: 9. Germline values: CDR1 MNHNY, CDR2 SVGAGI (reference sequence).

The V call is TRBV6-5, the J call TRBJ2-5; 9 positions agree with TRBD2. CDR1 and CDR2 (germline): MNHEY, SVGAGI. CDR3 size: 15 residues. The ends lost 9 bases at V and 1 base at J; junction bases unmatched: 9. CDR3 amino acids: CASWRAGGGQETQYF. In DNA form, the CDR3 reads TGTGCCAGTTGGAGAGCGGGGGGTGGCCAAGAGACCCAGTACTTC.

The chain couples TRBV11-2 to TRBJ1-3, with D uncertain. The CDR3 spans 15 residues. The germline V and J ends were trimmed by 0 bases and 3 bases, with 9 bases remaining between them. The germline gives CDR1 SGHAT, CDR2 FQNNGV. The CDR3 coding sequence is TGTGCCAGCAGCTTAGAAAGCCAGCTTGGAAACACCATATATTTT. Its translation: CASSLESQLGNTIYF.

The genes are TRBV7-2 and TRBJ2-7; perhaps TRBD2 as D (6 bases). Trimming removed 3 bases at V and 2 bases at J, with 11 bases between. CDR1 is SGHTA, CDR2 FQGNSA, per germline. CDR3 length equals 14 residues. In DNA, the CDR3 is TGTGCCAGCAGCTTCGGGACTCGTACCTACGAGCAGTACTTC. Its protein product is CASSFGTRTYEQYF.

J is TRBJ1-3 and V is TRBV2; TRBD1 matches 8 bases. Germline V gene lookup returns CDR1 SNHLY and CDR2 FYNNEI. J gave up 0 bases and V 4 bases, and 2 bases lay outside the gene matches. CDR3 length: 15 residues. CDR3 region: CASSGQGRSGNTIYF. CDR3 DNA sequence: TGTGCCAGCAGTGGACAGGGGCGCTCTGGAAACACCATATATTTT.

The rearrangement uses TRBV5-1 and TRBJ1-2; TRBD1 might be the D (5 bases). Germline V gives CDR1 SGHRS, CDR2 YFSETQ. The CDR3 consists of 13 residues. Trimming cost V 0 bases and J 5 bases, with 8 bases left between them. The CDR3 DNA follows: TGCGCCAGCAGCTTGGGTTCAGGGTATGGCTACACCTTC. Protein sequence: CASSLGSGYGYTF.

The V and J genes are TRBV27 and TRBJ2-7; the match to TRBD2 covers 7 bases. CDR3 length: 15 amino acids. The ends lost 2 bases at V and 7 bases at J; junction bases unmatched: 11. Per germline, CDR1 MNHEY and CDR2 SMNVEV (reference sequence). The DNA of the CDR3 is TGTGCCAGCAGTTTAAGGGAGAGCGGGGCGGGTGAGCAGTACTTC. Protein: CASSLRESGAGEQYF.

The rearrangement joins TRBV7-8 to TRBJ1-2; D is unresolved. Germline V gene lookup returns CDR1 SGHVS and CDR2 FQNEAQ. The V end lost 2 bases, the J end lost 6 bases, and 16 bases lay between the germline ends. The CDR3 has 15 residues. The CDR3 protein is CASSLPFSGLDGYTF. For the CDR3, the DNA is TGTGCCAGCAGCTTACCTTTCTCTGGTCTCGATGGCTACACCTTC. The whole variable domain, remainder taken from reference TRBV7-8 and TRBJ1-2, is GAGVSQSPRYKVAKRGQDVALRCDPISGHVSLFWYQQALGQGPEFLTYFQNEAQLDKSGLPSDRFFAERPEGSVSTLKIQRTQQEDSAVYLCASSLPFSGLDGYTFGSGTRLTVV.

The gene calls are TRBV25-1 and TRBJ1-6, with D possibly matching TRBD1 (6 bases). The germline gives CDR1 MGHDK, CDR2 SYGVNS. This CDR3 has 14 residues. V lost 4 bases and J lost 8, with 12 bases in between. CDR3 loop: CASSGDMRYSPLHF. CDR3 nucleotides: TGTGCCAGCAGTGGGGACATGCGTTATTCACCCCTCCACTTT.

The chain joins TRBV28 to TRBJ2-1; 9 nucleotides agree with TRBD2. The V gene end was trimmed by 6 bases and the J gene end by 7 bases; junction bases not matched to a gene: 4. CDR1 is MDHEN, CDR2 SYDVKM, per germline. This CDR3 spans 13 amino acids. The CDR3 DNA is TGTGCCAGCAGACAAAGCGGGGGGAATGAGCAGTTCTTC. It translates to CASRQSGGNEQFF. Together with reference TRBV28 and TRBJ2-1, the CDR3 gives the full variable domain: DVKVTQSSRYLVKRTGEKVFLECVQDMDHENMFWYRQDPGLGLRLIYFSYDVKMKEKGDIPEGYSVSREKKERFSLILESASTNQTSMYLCASRQSGGNEQFFGPGTRLTVL.

The rearrangement joins TRBV5-1 to TRBJ2-2; TRBD2 aligns across 8 bases. CDR1 is SGHRS, CDR2 YFSETQ, per germline. The CDR3 has 15 residues. V lost 2 bases to trimming and J lost 6 bases; unmatched junction nucleotides: 6. The chain's CDR3 is CASSFLSGAAGELFF. For the CDR3, the DNA is TGCGCCAGCAGCTTCCTTAGCGGGGCGGCCGGGGAGCTGTTTTTT.

The V and J genes are TRBV2 and TRBJ1-6; D might be TRBD1 (5 bases). Trimming left V 7 bases short and J 0 bases short, with 10 bases between. CDR1 is SNHLY, CDR2 FYNNEI, per germline. The CDR3 is 15 amino acids. The DNA of the CDR3 is TGTGCCAGCAAGGGGTGGAGCTCCTATAATTCACCCCTCCACTTT. Its translation is CASKGWSSYNSPLHF.

In its sample, this clone was seen a few times. This CDR3 reads CASSTGTGYNQPQHF. In DNA form, the CDR3 reads TGTGCCAGCAGTACCGGGACAGGGTACAATCAGCCCCAGCATTTT. This chain connects TRBV7-2 to TRBJ1-5, with 9 nucleotides matching TRBD1. The CDR3 spans 15 residues. Germline loops: CDR1 SGHTA, CDR2 FQGNSA. J lost 3 bases, V lost 6 bases, and 6 bases had no gene match. Filled out from reference TRBV7-2 and TRBJ1-5, the complete variable domain reads GAGVSQSPSNKVTEKGKDVELRCDPISGHTALYWYRQSLGQGLEFLIYFQGNSAPDKSGLPSDRFSAERTGGSVSTLTIQRTQQEDSAVYLCASSTGTGYNQPQHFGDGTRLSIL.

This chain links TRBV7-9 with TRBJ1-6, with 7 nucleotides matching TRBD1. The germline gives CDR1 SEHNR, CDR2 FQNEAQ (reference sequence). The CDR3 sequence is 16 residues long. The V gene end was trimmed by 5 bases and the J gene end by 7 bases; junction bases not matched to a gene: 11. Here the CDR3 reads CASSVQGRAGNSPLHF. The DNA of the CDR3 is TGTGCCAGCAGCGTACAGGGGAGAGCAGGGAATTCACCCCTCCACTTT. Using reference TRBV7-9 and TRBJ1-6 for the parts outside the CDR3, the full variable domain is DTGVSQNPRHKITKRGQNVTFRCDPISEHNRLYWYRQTLGQGPEFLTYFQNEAQLEKSRLLSDRFSAERPKGSFSTLEIQRTEQGDSAMYLCASSVQGRAGNSPLHFGNGTRLTVT.

V usage is TRBV7-2 and J usage is TRBJ1-6, with 8 bases fitting TRBD1. Per the germline V gene, CDR1 is SGHTA and CDR2 is FQGNSA. J was trimmed by 6 bases and V by 0 bases; bases with no gene match: 4. The CDR3 runs to 16 residues. CDR3 sequence (DNA): TGTGCCAGCAGCTTAGCGTCGGGACAGGTTAATTCACCCCTCCACTTT. This translates into CASSLASGQVNSPLHF.

The chain recombines TRBV27 with TRBJ1-5, with D maybe TRBD1 (6 bases). The CDR3 runs to 12 residues. V was trimmed by 8 bases and J by 1 base, leaving 6 bases between them. The V gene's germline CDR1 is MNHEY and CDR2 SMNVEV (reference sequence). CDR3 loop: CASQGSNQPQHF. CDR3 DNA sequence: TGTGCCAGCCAGGGGAGCAATCAGCCCCAGCATTTT.

This chain uses TRBV9 with TRBJ2-1, with a tentative D call TRBD2 (7 bases). Germline V lookup: CDR1 SGDLS, CDR2 YYNGEE. V lost 0 bases and J lost 1, with 14 bases in between. The CDR3 sequence is 17 residues long. CDR3 sequence: CASSVVGGGPSYNEQFF. CDR3 DNA sequence: TGTGCCAGCAGCGTAGTCGGCGGGGGCCCTTCCTACAATGAGCAGTTCTTC.